This T cell receptor beta chain originates from a study of regulatory T cells in long-lasting Graves disease. The table lists this clonotype with many counts. As to time point: newly diagnosed GD, antithyroid drugs for less than 3 months. The authors made the TCR library using RNA they extracted from PBMCs. Combining iRepertoire HTBI primers with Arm-PCR of CDR3 regions, the authors built TCR beta libraries. Original processing notes: Among the samples, 60 to 65 TRBV and approximately 13 TRBJ segments were identified. TCRdb reanalysed the multiplex PCR reads using MiXCR and keeps one entry per CDR3 protein. What appears here as the V and J calls and clone size reflects TCRdb's work, not the paper's. The data show over 350,000 distinct CDR3 sequences, 15% seen once. Germline CDR1 KGHSH, CDR2 LQKENI. CDR3 length: 16 amino acids. Between the trimmed V and J ends, which lost 0 bases and 6 bases, there was a span of 16 bases.

These same records also appear under a second study, on T cells in Graves' hyperthyroidism and ophthalmopathy.

The specimen comprised peripheral blood mononuclear cells (PBMCs), sampled at new diagnosis, from a patient treated with antithyroid drugs. The receptor's source is a woman aged 40 to 55 with Graves disease. This chain connects TRBV18 to TRBJ2-3; D unresolved. DNA for the CDR3: TGTGCCAGCTCACCACCATCAAGTGGGGAAACCGATACGCAGTATTTT. Its protein is CASSPPSSGETDTQYF. The full variable domain, its missing parts supplied by reference TRBV18 and TRBJ2-3, is NAGVMQNPRHLVRRRGQEARLRCSPMKGHSHVYWYRQLPEEGLKFMVYLQKENIIDESGMPKERFSAEFPKEGPSILRIQQVVRGDSAAYFCASSPPSSGETDTQYFGPGTRLTVL.